A selection of T cell receptor beta chains follows, all from one sample in a study of STAT5B mutations in CD4+ large granular lymphocyte leukemia. Clones were read by immunoSEQ multiplex PCR, and TCRdb kept only the in-frame ones, dropping some. Among tens of thousands of clones listed, about four fifths were seen once. Material: CD4+ T cells from blood buffy coats. The receptors come from a human donor in good health. Both conserved end residues are part of each CDR3. The D gene is left open where the match is weak. Size tells how often a clone was seen (once, few, many) or the class of an expanded clone, and some rows leave it out.

11,TRBV6-6,NA,NA,TRBJ2-3,TGTGCCGGGGGTATCACAGATACGCAGTATTTT,CAGGITDTQYF
14,TRBV7-6,once,NA,TRBJ2-3,TGTGCCAGCAGCGTGAAGGGGCAAAGGGATACGCAGTATTTT,CASSVKGQRDTQYF
14,TRBV5-1,NA,NA,TRBJ2-3,TGCGCCAGCAGCTTCGAATGGGGCACAGATACGCAGTATTTT,CASSFEWGTDTQYF
15,TRBV6-5,NA,TRBD1,TRBJ1-1,TGTGCCAGCAGTTACGCGGGACAGGGCAACACTGAAGCTTTCTTT,CASSYAGQGNTEAFF
16,TRBV5-1,once,TRBD1,TRBJ2-5,TGCGCCAGCAGCTCAGGACAGGGGGCCACCCAAGAGACCCAGTACTTC,CASSSGQGATQETQYF
15,TRBV9,NA,TRBD2,TRBJ2-2,TGTGCCAGCAGCGTAGGAGCGGGGGACACCGGGGAGCTGTTTTTT,CASSVGAGDTGELFF
12,TRBV5-5,NA,NA,TRBJ2-3,TGTGCCAGCAGCCAGAGCACAGATACGCAGTATTTT,CASSQSTDTQYF
10,TRBV28,NA,NA,TRBJ2-7,TGTGCCAGCGGAAACTACGAGCAGTACTTC,CASGNYEQYF
12,TRBV7-9,few,NA,TRBJ2-5,TGTGCCAGCGGGGCAGAGCAAGAGACCCAGTACTTC,CASGAEQETQYF
16,TRBV18,once,TRBD1,TRBJ1-1,TGTGCCAGCTCACTACCGAACACAGGGGGGTACACTGAAGCTTTCTTT,CASSLPNTGGYTEAFF
17,TRBV5-6,NA,TRBD2,TRBJ2-2,TGTGCCAGCAGAACCAGGACTAGCCCAGCGAACACCGGGGAGCTGTTTTTT,CASRTRTSPANTGELFF
12,TRBV9,NA,NA,TRBJ2-5,TGTGCCAGCAGCGGGACACAAGAGACCCAGTACTTC,CASSGTQETQYF
15,TRBV7-2,NA,NA,TRBJ2-3,TGTGCCAGCAGCTTATTAGGGGGTGGCACTGATACGCAGTATTTT,CASSLLGGGTDTQYF
14,TRBV7-6,NA,NA,TRBJ2-1,TGTGCCAGCAGCTTTGGGGGATCCTACAATGAGCAGTTCTTC,CASSFGGSYNEQFF
15,TRBV19,NA,NA,TRBJ1-4,TGTGCCAGTAGCCGGATTGGGACGAGTAATGAAAAACTGTTTTTT,CASSRIGTSNEKLFF
16,TRBV6-5,NA,NA,TRBJ2-5,TGTGCCAGCAGTTACTCTTTTGGGTCGAACCAAGAGACCCAGTACTTC,CASSYSFGSNQETQYF
12,TRBV7-2,NA,NA,TRBJ2-7,TGTGCCAGCAACCAGGGCCCCTACGAGCAGTACTTC,CASNQGPYEQYF
16,TRBV11-2,once,NA,TRBJ2-2,TGTGCCAGCAGCCGATTAGCGGCCCCGAACACCGGGGAGCTGTTTTTT,CASSRLAAPNTGELFF
12,TRBV6-1,NA,NA,TRBJ2-5,TGTGCCAGCAGCAGGGTATTCGAGACCCAGTACTTC,CASSRVFETQYF
17,TRBV5-1,once,NA,TRBJ2-6,TGCGCCAGCAGCTCGGATTATACTAGCTCTGGGGCCAACGTCCTGACTTTC,CASSSDYTSSGANVLTF
13,TRBV7-3,NA,NA,TRBJ2-1,TGTGCCAGCAGCTTAAGTGGATCGGATGAGCAGTTCTTC,CASSLSGSDEQFF
17,TRBV2,NA,NA,TRBJ2-1,TGTGCCAGCACCGCTGATTTGGCGCGGGGTGCCTACAATGAGCAGTTCTTC,CASTADLARGAYNEQFF
14,TRBV18,NA,NA,TRBJ1-1,TGTGCCAGCTCACCACCAAATATGAACACTGAAGCTTTCTTT,CASSPPNMNTEAFF
15,TRBV19,once,NA,TRBJ2-1,TGTGCCAGTAGTATTAGTCGAAGCTCCTACAATGAGCAGTTCTTC,CASSISRSSYNEQFF
13,TRBV5-1,few,NA,TRBJ2-7,TGCGCCAGCAGCTTCCTCCCCCAGTACGAGCAGTACTTC,CASSFLPQYEQYF
15,TRBV11-3,once,NA,TRBJ2-3,TGTGCCAGCAGCTTAGATCGGAACCCCACAGATACGCAGTATTTT,CASSLDRNPTDTQYF
16,TRBV6-1,NA,TRBD2,TRBJ2-1,TGTGCCAGCAGTGAAAAGACTAGCGGGGGGTACAATGAGCAGTTCTTC,CASSEKTSGGYNEQFF
14,TRBV6-5,NA,NA,TRBJ1-1,TGTGCCAGCAGAGCCTCCAGGGGGAACACTGAAGCTTTCTTT,CASRASRGNTEAFF
13,TRBV2,few,NA,TRBJ1-4,TGTGCCAGCAGTGACAGGGAAACTGAAAAACTGTTTTTT,CASSDRETEKLFF
17,TRBV4-1,NA,TRBD1,TRBJ2-5,TGCGCCAGCAGCCAAGATACCCGGCAGGGGGTGGTAGAGACCCAGTACTTC,CASSQDTRQGVVETQYF
17,TRBV5-1,NA,NA,TRBJ2-3,TGCGCCAGCAGCTTGGATGGCACAGGGACTGGCACAGATACGCAGTATTTT,CASSLDGTGTGTDTQYF
11,TRBV20-1,NA,NA,TRBJ1-5,TGCAGTGCTAGAGATGAGGGGGCCCAGCATTTT,CSARDEGAQHF
13,TRBV7-9,NA,NA,TRBJ1-5,TGTGCCAGCAGCTTGGGAGGGGCTCAGCCCCAGCATTTT,CASSLGGAQPQHF
14,TRBV2,once,NA,TRBJ2-5,TGTGCCAGCAGCCCGGGCTCAGATCAAGAGACCCAGTACTTC,CASSPGSDQETQYF
15,TRBV5-1,few,NA,TRBJ1-1,TGCGCCAGCAGCATGGAGACAGGAACGAACACTGAAGCTTTCTTT,CASSMETGTNTEAFF
15,TRBV7-9,few,TRBD1,TRBJ1-1,TGTGCCAGCAGCTATGGACAGGTCGATGGGACTGAAGCTTTCTTT,CASSYGQVDGTEAFF
17,TRBV18,NA,TRBD1,TRBJ2-7,TGTGCCAGCTCAGGAGTACTTGACAGGGTTGGTTTCTACGAGCAGTACTTC,CASSGVLDRVGFYEQYF
14,TRBV7-2,once,NA,TRBJ2-1,TGTGCCAGCAGCTTAGGGGACAACTACAATGAGCAGTTCTTC,CASSLGDNYNEQFF
13,TRBV18,NA,NA,TRBJ2-7,TGTGCCAGCTCACCCGTTGAGGGGTACGAGCAGTACTTC,CASSPVEGYEQYF
15,TRBV7-2,once,NA,TRBJ1-4,TGTGCCAGCAGCTCCGCGAGGGTTCGCAGTGAAAAACTGTTTTTT,CASSSARVRSEKLFF
16,TRBV4-3,NA,TRBD2,TRBJ2-3,TGCGCCAGCAGCCGACGGACTAGCGGCAAGGCAGATACGCAGTATTTT,CASSRRTSGKADTQYF
11,TRBV18,NA,NA,TRBJ1-1,TGTGCCAGCTCACCGGACACTGAAGCTTTCTTT,CASSPDTEAFF
17,TRBV7-2,NA,TRBD2,TRBJ2-2,TGTGCCAGCAGCTTAGCGCTAGCGGGGGGAGGCACCGGGGAGCTGTTTTTT,CASSLALAGGGTGELFF
11,TRBV5-6,NA,NA,TRBJ2-5,TGTGCCAGCAGCTGGGAAGAAACCCAGTACTTC,CASSWEETQYF
14,TRBV6-1,NA,NA,TRBJ2-6,TGTGCCAGCGAGCAGGGTTCTGGGGCCAACGTCCTGACTTTC,CASEQGSGANVLTF
11,TRBV6-6,NA,NA,TRBJ2-5,TGTGCCAGCAGCCAACAAGAGACCCAGTACTTC,CASSQQETQYF
16,TRBV7-9,NA,TRBD2,TRBJ2-1,TGTGCCAGCAGCCATAGGGTGGCTAGCGGAACCAATGAGCAGTTCTTC,CASSHRVASGTNEQFF
14,TRBV18,NA,TRBD1,TRBJ2-5,TGTGCCAGCTCTTTCTGGGACAGGAAAGAGACCCAGTACTTC,CASSFWDRKETQYF
17,TRBV7-3,NA,NA,TRBJ2-3,TGTGCCAGCAGCTTAACTGCCCAGGCCTCTAGCACAGATACGCAGTATTTT,CASSLTAQASSTDTQYF
13,TRBV19,few,TRBD1,TRBJ1-1,TGTGCCAGTAGTACCCAGGGGGACACTGAAGCTTTCTTT,CASSTQGDTEAFF
15,TRBV7-8,NA,TRBD1,TRBJ1-2,TGTGCCAGCAGCTTAGGAGGACAGGGGTTGTACGGCTACACCTTC,CASSLGGQGLYGYTF
14,TRBV19,NA,NA,TRBJ1-1,TGTGCCAGTAATATGGGGGCAGGGAGGACTGAAGCTTTCTTT,CASNMGAGRTEAFF
17,TRBV6-1,few,TRBD1,TRBJ1-3,TGTGCCAGCAGTGACGCCGAACGACAGGGGGCGCGGAACACCATATATTTT,CASSDAERQGARNTIYF
14,TRBV19,NA,NA,TRBJ2-5,TGTGCCAGTAGTATCTTTGGCGGGGAAGAGACCCAGTACTTC,CASSIFGGEETQYF
13,TRBV7-2,NA,NA,TRBJ2-7,TGTGCCAGCAGCTCAGACAGGCCCTACGAGCAGTACTTC,CASSSDRPYEQYF
15,TRBV5-8,NA,TRBD1,TRBJ1-4,TGTGCCAGCAGCCCTGGGACAGCAACTAATGAAAAACTGTTTTTT,CASSPGTATNEKLFF
13,TRBV30,once,NA,TRBJ2-7,TGTGCCTGGAGATGGGACCACTCCTACGAGCAGTACTTC,CAWRWDHSYEQYF
16,TRBV7-9,NA,NA,TRBJ2-2,TGTGCCAGCAGCTTAGGCAGGGTAGTGCTTTCCGGGGAGCTGTTTTTT,CASSLGRVVLSGELFF
13,TRBV7-8,NA,NA,TRBJ1-1,TGTGCCAGCAGCAGTGACATGAACACTGAAGCTTTCTTT,CASSSDMNTEAFF